This record looks at one T cell receptor beta chain sequence and its context. Clones were read by immunoSEQ multiplex PCR, and TCRdb kept only the in-frame ones, dropping some. Altogether about 70,000 clones are present, almost 95% being singletons, with the ten largest covering approximately 2.1%. The ends lost 2 bases at V and 3 bases at J; junction bases unmatched: 3. This CDR3 region has 15 residues. Germline CDR1 MGHRA, CDR2 YSYEKL. These data are taken from a study of T cell changes during pregnancy in multiple sclerosis. Sample: peripheral blood, taken before pregnancy. V gene TRBV4-1 combines with J gene TRBJ2-7; TRBD2 aligns across 11 bases. This TCR came from a female donor with multiple sclerosis, enrolled in a pregnancy study. CDR3 DNA: TGCGCCAGCAGCCAATTCCTAGCGGGGGGCTACGAGCAGTACTTC. This encodes CASSQFLAGGYEQYF.